This T cell receptor beta chain was profiled in a study of CD8+CD57+ T cells in acquired aplastic anemia. Study-wide background: Mean DNA quantity obtained from sorted CD4+ and CD8+ cells was 2.5 to 4 ug. Healthy donors gave approximately 10 million reads on average for CD4+ cells.

CDR3 and TCR beta VDJ profiling relied on a genomic DNA template. One entry per CDR3 protein, called by TCRdb with MiXCR from the reads. This table holds approximately 81,000 distinct CDR3 sequences, about half found once. With 7 bases removed from V and 0 bases from J, the gap between germline ends came to 13 bases. The CDR3 sequence is 14 residues long. Germline CDR1 is SNHLY and CDR2 is FYNNEI. As for this clonotype: The target antigen is unknown.

The study, taken as a whole, reports: Patients and controls had in common 25 to 30 CD8+ CDR3 sequences.

The sequencing input was sorted CD4+, CD8+, or CD8+CD57+ T cells (not recorded which) from PBMCs. The rearrangement links TRBV2 to TRBJ2-7, with a possible D match to TRBD2 (6 bases). The origin of this receptor is a human donor in good health, serving as a control. In DNA, the CDR3 is TGTGCCAGCAAGTTAGGAGGGGACTCCTACGAGCAGTACTTC. Protein sequence: CASKLGGDSYEQYF.